The 10 T cell receptor beta chains reported below all come from one sample, sequenced in a study of sequential checkpoint blockade in melanoma. The sample's treatment: randomized to nivolumab then ipilimumab (arm A) or the reverse (arm B). Some clones are missing from TCRdb's copy, which holds only in-frame ones; the method was immunoSEQ multiplex PCR. The sample lists under 15,000 clones, roughly 25% occurring once. The material was tumor tissue (inferred from file names), obtained from a patient given nivolumab and ipilimumab in sequence. The receptors originated from a human donor with melanoma.

This clone turned up a few times. J is TRBJ2-5 and V is TRBV11-3, with TRBD1 matching 7 bases. V dropped 6 bases and J dropped 1; count of bases not matched to a gene: 14. Germline values: CDR1 SGHNT, CDR2 YENEEA. The CDR3 has 17 residues. The CDR3 loop is CASRSGQISSVQETQYF. The DNA for the CDR3 is TGTGCCAGCAGATCGGGACAGATTTCCTCGGTCCAAGAGACCCAGTACTTC.

This clone was seen a few times. V and J are TRBV5-1 and TRBJ2-3, with TRBD2 matching 8 bases. Germline CDR1 and CDR2: SGHRS and YFSETQ. With 4 bases clipped from V and 2 bases from J, the junction kept 9 bases outside the gene matches. The CDR3 extends over 16 amino acids. CDR3 nucleotides: TGCGCCAGCAGCCGGAATGAAGCGGGGGCCACAGATACGCAGTATTTT. This sequence encodes CASSRNEAGATDTQYF.

The chain employs TRBV29-1 and TRBJ2-3, with 7 positions matching TRBD2. This CDR3 region has 14 residues. Germline lookup yields CDR1 SQVTM and CDR2 ANQGSEA. V gave up 3 bases and J gave up 0 bases; unmatched junction bases: 3. CDR3 protein: CSVEGGDSTDTQYF. The CDR3 DNA is TGCAGCGTTGAGGGGGGGGACAGCACAGATACGCAGTATTTT.

This chain links TRBV5-1 with TRBJ1-1; D gene ambiguous. V was cut by 2 bases and J by 1 base, with 12 bases left in between. Germline CDR1 and CDR2: SGHRS and YFSETQ. The CDR3 totals 15 residues. The CDR3 protein is CASSLMGNTNTEAFF. In DNA form, the CDR3 reads TGCGCCAGCAGCTTAATGGGAAATACGAACACTGAAGCTTTCTTT.

The sample holds many counts of this clone. This chain joins TRBV4-1 and TRBJ1-2; no clear D gene. Germline V gene lookup returns CDR1 MGHRA and CDR2 YSYEKL. Trimming took off 0 bases at V and 10 bases at J, with 18 bases between the two ends. The CDR3 loop spans 15 amino acids. The CDR3 nucleotides read TGCGCCAGCAGCCAAGAGGAACAGCCTTTTATCGACTACACCTTC. Translation gives CASSQEEQPFIDYTF.

In its sample, this clone was seen a few times. The CDR3 bases are TGTGCCAGCAGTTTCTTGCCAGTCAGCTCTGGAAACACCATATATTTT. Its protein product is CASSFLPVSSGNTIYF. V and J are TRBV28 and TRBJ1-3; D is uncertain. Trimming left V 3 bases short and J 0 bases short, with 12 bases between. The CDR3 is 16 amino acids. Germline-derived CDR1 and CDR2 are MDHEN and SYDVKM.

The chain joins TRBV28 to TRBJ2-5, with 10 bases lining up with TRBD2. The CDR3 has 17 residues. Trimming cost V 5 bases and J 2 bases; bases outside gene matches: 11. Germline V gene data show CDR1 as MDHEN and CDR2 as SYDVKM. Written as DNA, the CDR3 is TGTGCCAGCAGTCCATACCCCCTACTAGCGGGGCAAGAGACCCAGTACTTC. Encoded protein: CASSPYPLLAGQETQYF.

This clone was counted only a few times. The CDR3 sequence: CASSKDPRGHTEAFF. The CDR3 bases are TGTGCCAGCAGCAAAGACCCACGAGGGCACACTGAAGCTTTCTTT. The chain combines TRBV7-5 with TRBJ1-1. TRBV7-5 is recorded as a pseudogene. The CDR3 is 15 residues long.

This clone appeared a few times. The chain joins TRBV19 to TRBJ1-1; D is undetermined. V lost 5 bases to trimming and J lost 1 base, with 17 bases between them. The CDR3 covers 16 residues. CDR1 and CDR2 from the germline V gene are LNHDA and SQIVND (reference sequence). The CDR3, as DNA: TGTGCCAGTAGTGCCGAGGCAGGCCTAAGGAACACTGAAGCTTTCTTT. Translation gives CASSAEAGLRNTEAFF.

This clone has more than one count but fewer than ten. The rearrangement links TRBV14 to TRBJ2-2; the D is unclear. The CDR3 length is 12 residues. The germline CDR1 and CDR2 sequences are SGHDN and FVKESK. With 8 bases removed from V and 6 bases from J, the gap between germline ends came to 10 bases. The CDR3 DNA sequence: TGTGCCAGCCTCGGGTCGTCCGGGGAGCTGTTTTTT. It is translated as CASLGSSGELFF.